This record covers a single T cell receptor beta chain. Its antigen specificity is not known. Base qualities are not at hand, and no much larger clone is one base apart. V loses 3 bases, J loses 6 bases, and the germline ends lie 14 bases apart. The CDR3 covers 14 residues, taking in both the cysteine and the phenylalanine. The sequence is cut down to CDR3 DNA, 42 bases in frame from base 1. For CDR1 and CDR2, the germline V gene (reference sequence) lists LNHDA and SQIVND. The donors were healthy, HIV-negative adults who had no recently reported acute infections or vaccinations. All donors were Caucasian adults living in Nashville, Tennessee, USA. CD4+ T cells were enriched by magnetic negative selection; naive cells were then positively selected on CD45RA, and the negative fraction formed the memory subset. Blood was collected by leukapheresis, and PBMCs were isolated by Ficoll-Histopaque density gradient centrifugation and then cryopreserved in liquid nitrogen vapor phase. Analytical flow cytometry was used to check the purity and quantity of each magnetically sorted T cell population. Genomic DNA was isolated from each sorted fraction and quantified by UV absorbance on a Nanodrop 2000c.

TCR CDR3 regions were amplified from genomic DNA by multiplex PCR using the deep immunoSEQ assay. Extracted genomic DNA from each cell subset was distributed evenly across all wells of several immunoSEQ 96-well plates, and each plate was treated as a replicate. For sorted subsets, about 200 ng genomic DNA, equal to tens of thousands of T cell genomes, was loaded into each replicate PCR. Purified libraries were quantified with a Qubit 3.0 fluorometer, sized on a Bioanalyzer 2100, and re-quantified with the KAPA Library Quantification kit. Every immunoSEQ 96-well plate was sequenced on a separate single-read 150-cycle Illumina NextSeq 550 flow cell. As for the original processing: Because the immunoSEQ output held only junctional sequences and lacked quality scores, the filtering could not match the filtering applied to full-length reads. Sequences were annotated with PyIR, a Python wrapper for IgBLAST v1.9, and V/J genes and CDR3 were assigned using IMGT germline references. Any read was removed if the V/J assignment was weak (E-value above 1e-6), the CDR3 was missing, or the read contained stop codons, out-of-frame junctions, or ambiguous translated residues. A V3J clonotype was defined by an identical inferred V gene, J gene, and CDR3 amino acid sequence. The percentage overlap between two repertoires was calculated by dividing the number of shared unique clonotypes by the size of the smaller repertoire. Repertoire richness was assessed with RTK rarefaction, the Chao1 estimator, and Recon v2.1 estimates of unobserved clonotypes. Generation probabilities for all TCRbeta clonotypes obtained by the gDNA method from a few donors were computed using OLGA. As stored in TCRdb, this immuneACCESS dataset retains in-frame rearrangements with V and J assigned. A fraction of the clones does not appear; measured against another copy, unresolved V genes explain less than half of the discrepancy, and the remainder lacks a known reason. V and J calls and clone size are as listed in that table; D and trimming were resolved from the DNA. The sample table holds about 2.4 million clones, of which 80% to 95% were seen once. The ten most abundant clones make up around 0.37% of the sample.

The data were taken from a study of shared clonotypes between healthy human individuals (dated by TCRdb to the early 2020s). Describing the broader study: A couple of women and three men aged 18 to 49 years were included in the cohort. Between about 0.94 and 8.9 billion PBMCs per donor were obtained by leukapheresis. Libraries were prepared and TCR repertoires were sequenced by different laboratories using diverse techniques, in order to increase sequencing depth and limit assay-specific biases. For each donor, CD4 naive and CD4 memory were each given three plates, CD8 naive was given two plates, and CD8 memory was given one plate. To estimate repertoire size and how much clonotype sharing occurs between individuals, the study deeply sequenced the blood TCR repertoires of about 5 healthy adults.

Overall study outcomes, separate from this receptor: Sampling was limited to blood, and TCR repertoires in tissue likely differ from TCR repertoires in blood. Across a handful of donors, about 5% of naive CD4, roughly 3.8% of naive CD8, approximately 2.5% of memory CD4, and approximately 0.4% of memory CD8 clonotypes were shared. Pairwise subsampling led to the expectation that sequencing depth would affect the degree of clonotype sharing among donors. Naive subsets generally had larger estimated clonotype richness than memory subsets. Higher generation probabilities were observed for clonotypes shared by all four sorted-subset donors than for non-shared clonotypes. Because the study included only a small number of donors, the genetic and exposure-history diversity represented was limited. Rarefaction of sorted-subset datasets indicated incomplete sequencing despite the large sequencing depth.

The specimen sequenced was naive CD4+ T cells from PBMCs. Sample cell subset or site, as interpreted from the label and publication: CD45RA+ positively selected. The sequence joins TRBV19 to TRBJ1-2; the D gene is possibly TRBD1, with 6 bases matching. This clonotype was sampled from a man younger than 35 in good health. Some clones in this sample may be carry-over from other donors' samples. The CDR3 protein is CASSIGGSSHGYTF. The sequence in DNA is TGTGCCAGTAGTATCGGGGGCAGCTCACATGGCTACACCTTC.